This T cell receptor beta chain was retrieved from a study of shared clonotypes between healthy human individuals (dated by TCRdb to between 2020 and 2021). Describing the broader study: The cohort comprised a couple of women and three men aged 18 to 49 years. For each donor, CD4 naive and CD4 memory were each run on three plates, CD8 naive on two plates, and CD8 memory on one plate. To estimate repertoire size and how much clonotypes are shared between individuals, the study performed deep sequencing of blood TCR repertoires from about 5 healthy adults. Libraries were prepared and TCR repertoires were sequenced by different laboratories using diverse techniques, in order to increase sequencing depth and limit assay-specific biases. Leukapheresis yielded between about 0.85 and 9.5 billion PBMCs per donor.

Study-wide conclusions, independent of this receptor: Incomplete sequencing was indicated by rarefaction of sorted-subset datasets, despite the large sequencing depth. Based on pairwise subsampling, the degree of clonotype sharing among donors was expected to be affected by sequencing depth. Because the study included a small number of donors, the genetic and exposure-history diversity represented was limited. Sampling was restricted to blood, and TCR repertoires in tissue are likely to differ from TCR repertoires in blood. Compared with non-shared clonotypes, the clonotypes found in all four sorted-subset donors had higher generation probabilities. Sharing across four donors was observed for roughly 5.4% of naive CD4, less than 4% of naive CD8, around 2.5% of memory CD4, and roughly 0.4% of memory CD8 clonotypes. Estimated clonotype richness was generally larger for naive than for memory subsets.

As concerns this clone: Its antigen is currently not known. Qualities for individual bases were not recorded, and no much larger clone is one base off.

The CDR3, cysteine through phenylalanine, is 13 amino acids long. The CDR3 DNA has 39 bases and is translated from base 1. Trimming at the junction amounts to 4 bases on V and 4 bases on J, and the germline ends lie 11 bases apart. Per the germline V gene (reference sequence), WNHNN is the CDR1 and SYGVQD is the CDR2. TCR CDR3 regions were amplified from genomic DNA by multiplex PCR using the deep immunoSEQ assay. Genomic DNA extracted from each cell subset was distributed evenly over all wells of several immunoSEQ 96-well plates, and each plate served as one replicate. For sorted subsets, approximately 190 ng of genomic DNA, equivalent to 30,000 or so T cell genomes, went into each replicate PCR. Purified libraries were measured with a Qubit 3.0 fluorometer, size-checked on a Bioanalyzer 2100, and measured again with the KAPA Library Quantification kit. Every immunoSEQ 96-well plate was sequenced on a dedicated single-read 150-cycle Illumina NextSeq 550 flow cell. The original pipeline was this. Because the immunoSEQ output held only junctional sequences and lacked quality scores, the filtering could not match the filtering applied to full-length reads. Sequences were annotated with PyIR, a Python wrapper for IgBLAST v1.9, and V/J genes and CDR3 were assigned using IMGT germline references. Reads were removed for weak V/J assignments (E-value above 1e-6), missing CDR3, stop codons, out-of-frame junctions, or ambiguous translated residues. V3J clonotypes were defined as sequences sharing the same inferred V gene, J gene, and CDR3 amino acid sequence. To compute the percentage overlap between repertoires, the number of shared unique clonotypes was divided by the size of the smaller repertoire. Three approaches were used to assess repertoire richness: RTK rarefaction, the Chao1 estimator, and Recon v2.1 estimates of unobserved clonotypes. For all TCRbeta clonotypes obtained by the gDNA method from a handful of donors, generation probabilities were computed with OLGA. TCRdb re-hosts the immuneACCESS table, in-frame sequences only. Its copies lack some clones; in the studies checked, an unresolved V gene accounts for under half of them, and the cause for the rest is not known. The D gene and trimming were derived from the DNA, and the V and J assignments and clone size from that table. Counted in this sample were just over 2,000,000 clones; about 95% of them appeared once. Roughly 1% of the sample rests with the top ten.

CD8 naive samples were obtained by positive selection for CCR7 among CD45RO-negative cells, yielding a CD45RA+CCR7+ population from which TemRA cells were excluded. Donors were healthy HIV-negative adults with no recently reported acute infections or vaccinations. Every donor was a Caucasian adult living in Nashville, Tennessee, USA. Blood was collected by leukapheresis, and PBMCs were isolated by Ficoll-Histopaque density gradient centrifugation and then cryopreserved in liquid nitrogen vapor phase. Purity and quantity of every magnetically sorted T cell population were checked by analytical flow cytometry. Each sorted fraction had its genomic DNA isolated and then quantified by UV absorbance on a Nanodrop 2000c.

The V and J segments used are TRBV10-1 and TRBJ2-7; the D call is tentative, TRBD1 or TRBD2, as each matches 5 bases. This TCR was recovered from a man between 18 and 35 years old in good health. Specimen: naive CD8+ T cells sorted from blood. According to the study, the label for this sample's cell subset or site signals: CD45RA+CCR7+. The nucleotide sequence reads as follows: TGCGCCAGCAGTGCCGGGACCCTTTACGAGCAGTACTTC. Its protein product is CASSAGTLYEQYF.